A selection of T cell receptor beta chains follows, all from one sample in a study of human T cells and chemical hapten exposure. TCRdb reanalysed the RACE reads using MiXCR and keeps one entry per CDR3 protein. The repertoire holds 30,000 to 40,000 distinct CDR3 sequences, with just under 6.5% as singletons. The starting material was whole blood, obtained in connection with sensitization to the hapten diphenylcyclopropenone (DPC). Receptors originate from a woman in her twenties or thirties with alopecia areata. Some clones in this sample may be carry-over from other donors' samples. Both conserved end residues are part of each CDR3. A D gene is named only where the DNA matches it firmly. Only part of the rows carry a size: once, few, many, or a class if the clone is expanded.

clone size,D gene,V gene,J gene,CDR3 DNA,CDR3 protein
.,.,TRBV5-1,TRBJ2-7,TGCGCCAGCAGCTTGGGGACCTACGAGCAGTACTTC,CASSLGTYEQYF
many,TRBD1,TRBV7-2,TRBJ1-5,TGTGCCAGCAGCTTAGAGGGGGCAGGGAATGTTCAGCCCCAGCATTTT,CASSLEGAGNVQPQHF
many,TRBD1,TRBV9,TRBJ1-1,TGTGCCAGCAGCGTAGAGTTTTGGACAGGGGCCACTGAAGCTTTCTTT,CASSVEFWTGATEAFF
few,TRBD1,TRBV6-5,TRBJ1-5,TGTGCCAGCCGGACAGGGGCCAGCAATCAGCCCCAGCATTTT,CASRTGASNQPQHF
.,.,TRBV5-4,TRBJ1-2,TGTGCCAGCAGCCCACTGCAGGGGTACTATGGCTACACCTTC,CASSPLQGYYGYTF
few,.,TRBV5-1,TRBJ1-4,TGCGCCAGCAGCCCGGGACCGGAATCCGGTGAAAAACTGTTTTTT,CASSPGPESGEKLFF
.,TRBD2,TRBV20-1,TRBJ2-7,TGCAGTGCTAGAGATCGGGGGGTTCTATACGAGCAGTACTTC,CSARDRGVLYEQYF
.,.,TRBV14,TRBJ2-3,TGTGCCAGCAGCCAAGTTAGGGGTCGGACAGATACGCAGTATTTT,CASSQVRGRTDTQYF
.,TRBD1,TRBV6-5,TRBJ2-5,TGTGCCAGCAGTTCCGCCCCACTGGGACAGAAAGAGACCCAGTACTTC,CASSSAPLGQKETQYF
few,TRBD1,TRBV9,TRBJ2-1,TGTGCCAGCAGCTTAGTAAGTGTAGGACAGGGGATTGAGCAGTTCTTC,CASSLVSVGQGIEQFF
few,.,TRBV20-1,TRBJ2-4,TGCAGTGCTAGACCCCTTCGGGAGATTCAAAACATTCAGTACTTC,CSARPLREIQNIQYF
.,.,TRBV7-6,TRBJ2-7,TGTGCCAGCAGCTTTAACGGCCCCGGCGAGCAGTACTTC,CASSFNGPGEQYF
few,.,TRBV7-2,TRBJ2-3,TGTGCCAGCAGCTTAGATCTGTCAGATACGCAGTATTTT,CASSLDLSDTQYF
many,.,TRBV20-1,TRBJ2-7,TGCAGTGCTAGCTCTGGATTAGTCTCCTACGAGCAGTACTTC,CSASSGLVSYEQYF
few,.,TRBV20-1,TRBJ2-3,TGCAGTGCTAGTCCTGGAACCCTCCTAGCCAGCACAGATACGCAGTATTTT,CSASPGTLLASTDTQYF
few,.,TRBV3-1,TRBJ2-7,TGTGCCAGCAGCCAGGGCCTGACAGTCTACGAGCAGTACTTC,CASSQGLTVYEQYF
.,.,TRBV12-3/TRBV12-4,TRBJ2-3,TGTGCCAGCCTGGACGGGAGTAGCACAGATACGCAGTATTTT,CASLDGSSTDTQYF
many,.,TRBV2,TRBJ1-5,TGTGCCAGCAGTCCTACCCCGGGGGTTTGGCAGCCCCAGCATTTT,CASSPTPGVWQPQHF
.,TRBD2,TRBV9,TRBJ2-3,TGTGCCAGCAGCGGGGGACTAGCGGGGCCAGGGGATACGCAGTATTTT,CASSGGLAGPGDTQYF
many,.,TRBV5-4,TRBJ2-7,TGTGCCAGCTCCAGTTCCGGAACCGGCGACGAGCAGTACTTC,CASSSSGTGDEQYF
many,TRBD1,TRBV6-2/TRBV6-3,TRBJ2-2,TGTGCCAGCAGACCAATTACAGGGGGCGCGGTCACCGGGGAGCTGTTTTTT,CASRPITGGAVTGELFF
.,.,TRBV5-1,TRBJ2-3,TGCGCCAGCAGCTTGACGGCAGTTAGCACAGATACGCAGTATTTT,CASSLTAVSTDTQYF
few,.,TRBV27,TRBJ1-6,TGTGCCAGCGGACTGATAAATTCACCCCTCCACTTT,CASGLINSPLHF
many,.,TRBV7-9,TRBJ2-3,TGTGCCAGCAGCTTCGGCACAGATACGCAGTATTTT,CASSFGTDTQYF
.,TRBD1,TRBV30,TRBJ1-5,TGTGCCTGGAGTGCGCCCCGACAGGGGGAGCAGCCCCAGCATTTT,CAWSAPRQGEQPQHF
few,TRBD1,TRBV15,TRBJ2-7,TGTGCCACCAGCAGGCTGACAGGGGGCCTCCACGAGCAGTACTTC,CATSRLTGGLHEQYF